What follows are 25 T cell receptor beta chains derived from one specimen sequenced in a study of blood T cell repertoires in COVID-19. The method was immunoSEQ multiplex PCR; TCRdb's version includes in-frame clones alone and lacks a portion of them. The data hold around 150,000 clones, with approximately 86% observed a single time. The sequenced sample consisted of peripheral blood. These receptors originate from a woman in her thirties or forties with COVID-19, enrolled during active disease.

This chain joins TRBV5-6 and TRBJ1-5, with D maybe TRBD1 (5 bases). Germline loops: CDR1 SGHDT, CDR2 YYEEEE. V was clipped by 2 bases and J by 3 bases, with 9 bases between them. The CDR3 sequence is 14 residues long. CDR3 amino acids: CASSFQGLNQPQHF. DNA of the CDR3: TGTGCCAGCAGCTTTCAGGGTCTCAATCAGCCCCAGCATTTT. The full variable domain, in which reference TRBV5-6 and TRBJ1-5 provide the parts outside the CDR3, is DAGVTQSPTHLIKTRGQQVTLRCSPKSGHDTVSWYQQALGQGPQFIFQYYEEEERQRGNFPDRFSGHQFPNYSSELNVNALLLGDSALYLCASSFQGLNQPQHFGDGTRLSIL.

V and J are TRBV30 and TRBJ1-2; D is possibly TRBD1 (5 bases). Germline CDR1 GTSNPN, CDR2 SVGIG (reference sequence). The length of the CDR3 is 16 residues. V was cut by 0 bases and J by 2 bases, with 16 bases left in between. CDR3 nucleotides: TGTGCCTGGAGTGTAGAAGGAGTGTGGGGCAACTATGGCTACACCTTC. This gives the protein CAWSVEGVWGNYGYTF. The variable domain in full, with the rest retrieved from reference TRBV30 and TRBJ1-2, is SQTIHQWPATLVQPVGSPLSLECTVEGTSNPNLYWYRQAAGRGLQLLFYSVGIGQISSEVPQNLSASRPQDRQFILSSKKLLLSDSGFYLCAWSVEGVWGNYGYTFGSGTRLTVV.

The rearrangement uses TRBV7-8 and TRBJ2-1; TRBD2 matches at 9 bases. The length of the CDR3 is 15 residues. From germline, CDR1 is SGHVS and CDR2 FQNEAQ. V shed 5 bases, J shed 7 bases, and the junction held 9 bases outside the gene matches. The DNA for the CDR3 is TGTGCCAGCAGCCCCCGACTAGCGGCAAGAAATGAGCAGTTCTTC. Translated: CASSPRLAARNEQFF.

V usage is TRBV7-3 and J usage is TRBJ2-1; D is ambiguous. CDR3 length: 13 residues. Germline assignment: CDR1 SGHTA and CDR2 FQGTGA. The V end lost 5 bases, the J end lost 8 bases, and 13 bases lay between the germline ends. CDR3 sequence (DNA): TGTGCCAGCAGCCCTATGATAAGAGATGAGCAGTTCTTC. Its protein is CASSPMIRDEQFF.

This clone appeared a single time. The chain is built from TRBV2 and TRBJ1-2; D is perhaps TRBD1 (5 bases). Germline V gives CDR1 SNHLY, CDR2 FYNNEI. V gave up 8 bases and J gave up 2 bases, with 9 bases separating them. The CDR3 has 12 residues. CDR3 in amino acids: CASPDSNYGYTF. CDR3 DNA sequence: TGTGCCAGCCCAGACAGCAACTATGGCTACACCTTC. The complete variable domain, with remaining parts taken from reference TRBV2 and TRBJ1-2, reads EPEVTQTPSHQVTQMGQEVILRCVPISNHLYFYWYRQILGQKVEFLVSFYNNEISEKSEIFDDQFSVERPDGSNFTLKIRSTKLEDSAMYFCASPDSNYGYTFGSGTRLTVV.

This chain joins TRBV5-6 and TRBJ2-1, with 12 positions matching TRBD2. V lost 1 base, J lost 9 bases, and 2 bases stayed unmatched. Germline CDR1 reads SGHDT; CDR2 reads YYEEEE. The CDR3 is 14 residues long. DNA for the CDR3: TGTGCCAGCAGCTTGCTAGCGGGAGGGGGTGAGCAGTTCTTC. Its protein product is CASSLLAGGGEQFF.

The chain is built from TRBV4-1 and TRBJ2-7, with TRBD2 as a possible D gene (5 bases). Germline V CDR1 and CDR2: MGHRA, YSYEKL. The CDR3 spans 17 residues. With 4 bases removed from V and 2 bases from J, the gap between germline ends came to 21 bases. CDR3 amino acids: CASSPERRATAAYEQYF. In nucleotides, the CDR3 is TGCGCCAGCAGCCCAGAGAGGCGGGCGACTGCTGCCTACGAGCAGTACTTC.

This clone was picked up a small number of times. The chain recombines TRBV27 with TRBJ2-3, with TRBD1 identical over 8 bases. V was clipped by 0 bases and J by 5 bases; unmatched bases: 4. The V gene's germline CDR1 is MNHEY and CDR2 SMNVEV (reference sequence). This CDR3 is built from 15 residues. CDR3 residues: CASSLSGRGLDTQYF. The DNA of the CDR3 is TGTGCCAGCAGTTTATCTGGCAGGGGGCTAGATACGCAGTATTTT.

This clone was observed a few times. This sequence joins TRBV12-5 and TRBJ1-2, with TRBD1 matching 9 bases. Trimming at V came to 1 base and at J to 8 bases, leaving 5 bases not matched to a gene. The CDR3 sequence is 14 residues long. The germline V gene has CDR1 LGHNT and CDR2 FRNRAP. The CDR3 region is CASGLGPTGGGYTF. CDR3 bases: TGTGCTAGTGGTTTGGGGCCGACAGGGGGAGGCTACACCTTC.

This rearrangement joins TRBV30 to TRBJ1-6; the match to TRBD1 covers 10 bases. V lost 4 bases, J lost 10 bases, and 7 bases stayed unmatched. Germline values: CDR1 GTSNPN, CDR2 SVGIG (reference sequence). This CDR3 is 14 amino acids long. CDR3 protein: CAWTSGQGLSPLHF. The CDR3 bases are TGTGCCTGGACCTCGGGACAGGGGTTGTCACCCCTCCACTTT.

The V gene is TRBV19, the J gene TRBJ2-2; 14 bases align to TRBD2. The CDR3 spans 16 residues. Trimming took 8 bases from V and 7 from J; bases not matched to a gene: 9. Looked up from germline, CDR1 is LNHDA and CDR2 is SQIVND (reference sequence). The CDR3 DNA reads TGTGCCAGTCGGACTAGCGGGGGGCCGGTTTTCGGGGAGCTGTTTTTT. Translating gives CASRTSGGPVFGELFF.

The V call is TRBV9, the J call TRBJ2-5; D is possibly TRBD2 (5 bases). CDR1 is SGDLS and CDR2 is YYNGEE in the germline V gene. V dropped 5 bases and J dropped 2 bases, with 10 bases sitting between them. This CDR3 contains 13 residues. DNA for the CDR3: TGTGCCAGCAGTTCCGGAGGACAAGAGACCCAGTACTTC. Amino acids: CASSSGGQETQYF.

Regarding this clone: The identical CDR3 is also encoded by other nucleotide sequences in the sample. The J gene is TRBJ2-3, the V gene TRBV20-1; unclear D gene. Germline V gene data show CDR1 as DFQATT and CDR2 as SNEGSKA (reference sequence). Trimming pared 5 bases from V and 3 bases from J, leaving 3 bases between. The CDR3 covers 10 residues. CDR3 nucleotides: TGCAGTGCTTATACAGATACGCAGTATTTT. Translation: CSAYTDTQYF.

J is TRBJ2-2 and V is TRBV3-1 (or the pseudogene TRBV3-2), with 7 bases lining up with TRBD2. V was clipped by 4 bases and J by 6 bases; unmatched bases: 8. There are 15 residues in the CDR3. Germline CDR1 reads LGHDT; CDR2 reads YNNKEL (reference sequence). The CDR3 is CASSRLTSSAGELFF. Here the CDR3 DNA reads TGTGCCAGCAGCCGCCTGACTAGCTCCGCCGGGGAGCTGTTTTTT.

The chain couples TRBV2 to TRBJ2-5, with D possibly matching TRBD1 (5 bases). The CDR3 length is 15 residues. Germline V lookup: CDR1 SNHLY, CDR2 FYNNEI. V lost 5 bases and J lost 1, with 14 bases in between. The CDR3: CASSSTDRSQETQYF. The CDR3 nucleotides read TGTGCCAGCAGTAGCACCGACAGATCCCAAGAGACCCAGTACTTC.

V and J are TRBV18 and TRBJ2-1; D perhaps matches TRBD2 (6 bases). V shed 3 bases and J shed 0 bases, with 18 bases lying between them. In germline, CDR1 is KGHSH, CDR2 LQKENI. The CDR3 has 18 residues. The CDR3 protein is CASSPFHFSGSSYNEQFF. CDR3 coding DNA: TGTGCCAGCTCACCCTTCCACTTTAGCGGAAGCTCCTACAATGAGCAGTTCTTC.

V is TRBV4-2 and J is TRBJ2-2, with 11 bases matching TRBD2. CDR3 length equals 18 residues. Germline assignment: CDR1 LGHNA and CDR2 YNFKEQ. With 4 bases clipped from V and 4 bases from J, the junction kept 11 bases outside the gene matches. In DNA, the CDR3 is TGTGCCAGCAGCCCCCGGGGTAGCGGGAGGGCGGGCACCGGGGAGCTGTTTTTT. Translated: CASSPRGSGRAGTGELFF.

The rearrangement links TRBV2 to TRBJ2-5, with D maybe TRBD1 (5 bases). The ends were cut back, 7 bases at V and 2 bases at J, with 8 bases in the middle. CDR3 size: 12 residues. Germline V gene lookup returns CDR1 SNHLY and CDR2 FYNNEI. The CDR3 bases are TGTGCCAGCACAGGACAACAAGAGACCCAGTACTTC. Protein sequence: CASTGQQETQYF.

The gene calls are TRBV2 and TRBJ1-5; TRBD1 matches at 8 bases. There are 13 residues in the CDR3. The J segment lost 6 bases and the V segment lost 8 bases, leaving 6 bases of the junction unmatched. Germline V gives CDR1 SNHLY, CDR2 FYNNEI. The CDR3 spells CASAGQGIQPQHF. CDR3 sequence (DNA): TGTGCCAGCGCAGGACAGGGAATTCAGCCCCAGCATTTT.

The CDR3 is CASSLTTGGRINEQFF. The CDR3 region has the DNA TGTGCCAGCAGCTTAACCACAGGGGGCAGGATCAATGAGCAGTTCTTC. V gene TRBV7-3 combines with J gene TRBJ2-1, with 9 bases fitting TRBD1. From germline, CDR1 is SGHTA and CDR2 FQGTGA. After removal of 0 bases from V and 6 bases from J, the junction contained 6 bases not matched to a gene. The CDR3 sequence is 16 residues long.

The V gene is TRBV15, the J gene TRBJ1-1; 11 nucleotides match TRBD1. CDR1 LNHNV and CDR2 YYDKDF come from the germline V gene (reference sequence). The CDR3 loop spans 14 amino acids. Unmatched junction bases numbered 3, after V lost 3 bases and J lost 6 bases. CDR3 nucleotide sequence: TGTGCCACCAGCAGTGGACAGGGGGCGGCTGAAGCTTTCTTT. This sequence encodes CATSSGQGAAEAFF.

The V call is TRBV28, the J call TRBJ1-3; no definite D call. The CDR3 sequence is 13 residues long. The germline V and J ends were trimmed by 3 bases and 3 bases, with 6 bases remaining between them. The V gene's germline CDR1 is MDHEN and CDR2 SYDVKM. The CDR3 sequence: CASSFGFGNTIYF. Written as DNA, the CDR3 is TGTGCCAGCAGTTTCGGGTTTGGAAACACCATATATTTT.

The V and J genes are TRBV10-1 and TRBJ2-1; D is possibly TRBD1 (5 bases). V dropped 4 bases and J dropped 1 base, with 8 bases sitting between them. Germline V gene sequence: CDR1 WNHNN, CDR2 SYGVQD (reference sequence). This CDR3 spans 14 amino acids. Here the CDR3 DNA reads TGCGCCAGCAGTGTAGGGGAATCCTACAATGAGCAGTTCTTC. Its protein is CASSVGESYNEQFF.

This chain links TRBV20-1 with TRBJ1-1; 7 positions match TRBD1. Trimming took 3 bases from V and 8 from J; bases not matched to a gene: 3. The CDR3 length is 11 residues. Germline V gene sequence: CDR1 DFQATT, CDR2 SNEGSKA (reference sequence). The CDR3 protein is CSASKDREAFF. CDR3 DNA: TGCAGTGCTAGCAAGGACAGGGAAGCTTTCTTT.

The V and J genes are TRBV5-4 and TRBJ2-7; 8 bases map to TRBD2. From germline, CDR1 is SGHNT and CDR2 YYREEE (reference sequence). V shed 4 bases, J shed 6 bases, and the junction held 9 bases outside the gene matches. The CDR3 loop spans 14 amino acids. CDR3 sequence: CASSPGGPGAEQYF. CDR3 sequence (DNA): TGTGCCAGCAGCCCGGGGGGGCCGGGGGCCGAGCAGTACTTC.